The sequence of this T cell receptor beta chain was determined in a study of identical twins. Regarding the study as a whole: Researchers reported excess low generation probability among twin-shared out-of-frame alpha sequences. Partly confounded zero-insertion analyses could result from invariant MAIT and iNKT cells. Fewer insertions marked abundant cord blood beta clonotypes; young adult naive trended weakly, memory not at all.

In this sample, this clonotype turned up many times. The target antigen is unknown. CDR3 length: 16 residues. Germline V gives CDR1 SGHTA, CDR2 FQGNSA. V lost 3 bases to trimming and J lost 3 bases; unmatched junction nucleotides: 6. TCRdb recomputed calls from the 5' RACE reads with MiXCR, one row per CDR3 protein. Of 700,000 to 950,000 distinct CDR3 sequences listed, 12% were seen once; the top ten hold 1.5% to 2%. The same specimen was also included in a second study, on yellow fever vaccine responses in identical twins.

The clonotype was recovered from a woman aged 18-29 years in good health. J is TRBJ2-1 and V is TRBV7-2, with 9 bases that match TRBD2. Sequenced input: PBMCs. The CDR3 DNA sequence: TGTGCCAGCAGCTTCCTAGCGGGACTACTCTACAATGAGCAGTTCTTC. It yields the protein CASSFLAGLLYNEQFF.